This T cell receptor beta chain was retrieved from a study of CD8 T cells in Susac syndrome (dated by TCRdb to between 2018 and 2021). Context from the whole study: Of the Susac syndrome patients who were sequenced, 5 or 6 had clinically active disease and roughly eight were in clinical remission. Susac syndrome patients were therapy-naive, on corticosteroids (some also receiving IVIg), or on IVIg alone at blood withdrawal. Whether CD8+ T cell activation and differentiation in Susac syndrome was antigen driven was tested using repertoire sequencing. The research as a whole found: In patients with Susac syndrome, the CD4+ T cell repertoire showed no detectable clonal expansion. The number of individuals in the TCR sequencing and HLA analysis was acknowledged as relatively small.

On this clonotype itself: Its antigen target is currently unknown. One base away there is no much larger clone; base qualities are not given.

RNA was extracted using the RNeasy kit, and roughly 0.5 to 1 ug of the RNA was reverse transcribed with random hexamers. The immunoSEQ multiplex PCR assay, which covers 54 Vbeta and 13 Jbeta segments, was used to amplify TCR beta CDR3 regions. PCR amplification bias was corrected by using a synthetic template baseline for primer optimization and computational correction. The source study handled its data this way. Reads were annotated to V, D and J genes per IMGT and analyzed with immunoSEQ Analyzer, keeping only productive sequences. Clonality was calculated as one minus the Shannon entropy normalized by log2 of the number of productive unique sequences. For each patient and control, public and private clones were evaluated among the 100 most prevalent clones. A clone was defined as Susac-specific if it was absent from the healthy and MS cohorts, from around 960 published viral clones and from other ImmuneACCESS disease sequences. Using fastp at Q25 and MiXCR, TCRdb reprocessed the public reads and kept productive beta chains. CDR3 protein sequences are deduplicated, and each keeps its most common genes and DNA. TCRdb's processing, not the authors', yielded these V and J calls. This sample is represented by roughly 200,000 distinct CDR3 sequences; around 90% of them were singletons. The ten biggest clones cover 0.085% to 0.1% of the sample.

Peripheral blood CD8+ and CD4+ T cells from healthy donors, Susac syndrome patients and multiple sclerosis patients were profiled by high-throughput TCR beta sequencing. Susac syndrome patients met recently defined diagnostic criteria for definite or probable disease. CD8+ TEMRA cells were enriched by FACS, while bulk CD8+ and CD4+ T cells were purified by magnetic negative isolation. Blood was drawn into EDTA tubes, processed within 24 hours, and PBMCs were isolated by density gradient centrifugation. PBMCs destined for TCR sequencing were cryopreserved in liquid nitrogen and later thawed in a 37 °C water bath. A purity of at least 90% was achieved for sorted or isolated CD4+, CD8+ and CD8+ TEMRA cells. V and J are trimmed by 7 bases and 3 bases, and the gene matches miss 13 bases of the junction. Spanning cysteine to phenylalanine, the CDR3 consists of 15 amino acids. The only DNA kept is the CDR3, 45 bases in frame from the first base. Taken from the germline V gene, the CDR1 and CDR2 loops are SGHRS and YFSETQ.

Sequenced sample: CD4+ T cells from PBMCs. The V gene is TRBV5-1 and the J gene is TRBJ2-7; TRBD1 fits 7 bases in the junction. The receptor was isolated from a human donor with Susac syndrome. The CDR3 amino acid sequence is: CASALGTVSVYEQYF. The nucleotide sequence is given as TGCGCCAGCGCCCTTGGGACAGTCTCGGTCTACGAGCAGTACTTC.